This entry lists 6 T cell receptor beta chains sequenced from one sample in a study of blood T cells in healthy people across ages. A second PCR of about 6 to 12 cycles used a sample-barcoded 5' primer and a J-beta primer mix. Using its own MiXCR run on the 5' RACE reads, TCRdb lists one record per CDR3 protein. Among nearly 800,000 distinct CDR3 sequences, 20% to 25% were seen once, and the ten largest hold under 4.5%. These data were also reused for a study on T cells of mothers and their children.

The material sequenced was blood. All receptors come from a boy between 10 and 17 years old in good health.

This clonotype was seen a handful of times. J is TRBJ1-2 and V is TRBV7-2, with D possibly matching TRBD1 (6 bases). V was cut by 2 bases and J by 6 bases, with 16 bases left in between. Germline V gene lookup returns CDR1 SGHTA and CDR2 FQGNSA. This CDR3 contains 15 residues. In DNA form, the CDR3 reads TGTGCCAGCAGCTTAAGGGGGAGGGATTCTGATGGCTACACCTTC. Amino acid sequence: CASSLRGRDSDGYTF.

This clonotype was detected only a few times. The CDR3, as DNA: TGTGCCAGCAGTGAATTTGGGGGGCAAACTGAAGCTTTCTTT. Amino acid sequence: CASSEFGGQTEAFF. V is TRBV25-1 and J is TRBJ1-1; TRBD1 is a possible D gene (6 bases). The V and J ends lost 1 base and 5 bases respectively, with 11 bases between them. Germline V CDR1 and CDR2: MGHDK, SYGVNS. The CDR3 runs to 14 residues.

This chain links TRBV27 with TRBJ2-3, with 10 nucleotides matching TRBD2. Germline CDR1 is MNHEY and CDR2 is SMNVEV (reference sequence). V shed 3 bases and J 6 bases; nucleotides not matched to a gene: 9. The CDR3 is 16 residues long. CDR3: CASSLALAGVVDTQYF. CDR3 DNA: TGTGCCAGCAGTTTGGCCCTAGCGGGAGTGGTGGATACGCAGTATTTT.

The chain is built from TRBV12-3 or TRBV12-4 and TRBJ1-5, with TRBD1 as a possible D gene (6 bases). The CDR3 has 13 residues. V was pared by 2 bases and J by 8 bases, with 10 bases between. The CDR3 DNA follows: TGTGCCAGCAGTTTAAACAGGGATGAGCCCCAGCATTTT. It translates to CASSLNRDEPQHF.

This clonotype occurred a few times. The V call is TRBV11-2, the J call TRBJ1-5; D perhaps matches TRBD1 (5 bases). This CDR3 is built from 16 residues. CDR1 and CDR2 (germline): SGHAT, FQNNGV. With 0 bases removed from V and 3 bases from J, the gap between germline ends came to 12 bases. CDR3 region: CASSLDGGLYNQPQHF. Here the CDR3 DNA reads TGTGCCAGCAGCTTAGATGGGGGACTGTACAATCAGCCCCAGCATTTT.

CDR3 sequence (DNA): TGTGCCAGCAGTGAAGGGGGAGGGTATATGCAGTTCTTC. It encodes CASSEGGGYMQFF. V is TRBV6-1 and J is TRBJ2-1; 7 bases map to TRBD2. The trim removed 1 base at V and 12 bases at J, leaving 6 bases unmatched. The CDR3 spans 13 residues. Germline V gene sequence: CDR1 MNHNS, CDR2 SASEGT.